These T cell receptor beta chains were read from a single sample in a study of T-cell reconstitution after alpha-beta-depleted transplantation in children. MiXCR was run by TCRdb on the PCR reads, yielding one entry per CDR3 protein. The sample comprises hundreds of thousands of distinct CDR3 sequences, under 30% of which are singletons, and around 4.8% rests with the top ten. The source material was PBMCs, mostly from graft donor cells, sampled 360 days after TCRalphabeta/CD19-depleted stem cell transplant. All receptors derive from a female patient under 10 years old who had a stem cell transplant for congenital amegakaryocytic thrombocytopenia, so the T cells may come from the graft donor. CDR3s leave out the opening cysteine and the closing phenylalanine or tryptophan. The order of the fields is V gene, clone size, CDR3 protein. For some rows the clone size is stated as once, few or many, or as a class when expanded; others skip it.

V gene: TRBV2; clone size: few; CDR3 protein: ASRGGARVTEAF
V gene: TRBV20-1; clone size: few; CDR3 protein: IPTVHGYT
V gene: TRBV6-5; clone size: once; CDR3 protein: ASSYGRGEETQY
V gene: TRBV28; clone size: few; CDR3 protein: ASSPGGGPEAF
V gene: TRBV7-2; clone size: few; CDR3 protein: ASSASGRVTLNEQF
V gene: TRBV5-1; clone size: -; CDR3 protein: ASSQPTGGRETQY
V gene: TRBV24-1; clone size: -; CDR3 protein: ATSDSAGWETQY
V gene: TRBV3-1; clone size: -; CDR3 protein: ASSQVLGPYNEQF
V gene: TRBV3-1; clone size: -; CDR3 protein: ASSQFRLGGGRENIQY
V gene: TRBV2; clone size: few; CDR3 protein: ASSPSDEQF
V gene: TRBV6-1; clone size: -; CDR3 protein: ASSPASGGVLDTQY
V gene: TRBV2; clone size: few; CDR3 protein: ASGGPGYYEQY
V gene: TRBV7-9; clone size: -; CDR3 protein: ASSSNLAGTGKF
V gene: TRBV29-1; clone size: -; CDR3 protein: SVETGQEGYNEQF
V gene: TRBV3-1; clone size: -; CDR3 protein: ASSQARAAVSGQY
V gene: TRBV5-1; clone size: -; CDR3 protein: ASSLVSLDNEQF
V gene: TRBV11-2; clone size: -; CDR3 protein: ASSPMGLAGADTQY
V gene: TRBV12-3/TRBV12-4; clone size: -; CDR3 protein: ASTGLRLAGPKYNEQF
V gene: TRBV19; clone size: few; CDR3 protein: ASKIRQGANTEAF
V gene: TRBV7-8; clone size: few; CDR3 protein: ASSLVYSPVNYEQY
V gene: TRBV29-1; clone size: few; CDR3 protein: SGPDTQPQH
V gene: TRBV20-1; clone size: -; CDR3 protein: SATRQGALQETQY
V gene: TRBV2; clone size: -; CDR3 protein: ASSGVRQGRGYT
V gene: TRBV10-3; clone size: few; CDR3 protein: AISEPGGLANYEQY